The 7 T cell receptor beta chains in this list originate from one sample, sequenced in a study of Ad26.COV2.S vaccination and SARS-CoV-2 variants. Libraries were prepared by immunoSEQ multiplex PCR; TCRdb keeps only in-frame clonotypes and omits some of them. Among about 410,000 clones listed, roughly 90% were seen once. Treatment denoted: about 20 received Ad26.COV2.S at low or high dose, single or two shots; several received placebo; per-sample allocation not given. Sampling was done on day 63 after the first vaccine or placebo injection. Sample: peripheral blood, taken in a trial of Ad26.COV2.S vaccine versus placebo. The origin of the receptors is a person between 18 and 65 years old who received the Ad26.COV2.S COVID-19 vaccine or a placebo.

The CDR3 region has the DNA TGTGCCAGCAGTTACCGAGCACTGCTCCATGAGCAGTTCTTC. Its protein is CASSYRALLHEQFF. This chain joins TRBV6-5 and TRBJ2-1, with D uncertain. Per germline, CDR1 MNHEY and CDR2 SVGAGI. Trimming removed 2 bases from V and 8 bases from J, with 13 bases in between. The length of the CDR3 is 14 residues.

The chain carries TRBV4-3 and TRBJ2-2, with D tentatively TRBD2 (6 bases). V lost 3 bases and J lost 1, with 9 bases in between. CDR3 size: 15 residues. Germline loops: CDR1 LGHNA, CDR2 YSLEER. The CDR3 nucleotides are TGCGCCAGCAGCCACCTCGGGGGGAACACCGGGGAGCTGTTTTTT. Residues: CASSHLGGNTGELFF.

CDR3 nucleotide sequence: TGTGCCAGCAGCCCCGGGGGTCTATCTAATGAAAAACTGTTTTTT. It specifies CASSPGGLSNEKLFF. V and J are TRBV11-2 and TRBJ1-4; TRBD1 might be the D (5 bases). The CDR3 contains 15 residues. The V and J ends lost 5 bases and 3 bases respectively, with 13 bases between them. Germline CDR1 and CDR2: SGHAT and FQNNGV.

The rearrangement links TRBV29-1 to TRBJ2-5; 9 bases agree with TRBD2. V lost 5 bases, J lost 2 bases, and 6 bases stayed unmatched. Germline V gives CDR1 SQVTM, CDR2 ANQGSEA. The CDR3 has 14 amino acids. CDR3 loop: CSVRGAGGQETQYF. The DNA of the CDR3 is TGCAGCGTTCGAGGAGCGGGGGGACAAGAGACCCAGTACTTC.

This chain joins TRBV5-1 and TRBJ1-2; 7 bases are a match to TRBD1. The CDR3 has 15 residues. The germline V gene has CDR1 SGHRS and CDR2 YFSETQ. Trimming at V came to 0 bases and at J to 4 bases, leaving 6 bases not matched to a gene. CDR3 amino acids: CASSLATGIRYGYTF. CDR3 nucleotide sequence: TGCGCCAGCAGCTTGGCGACAGGGATTCGCTATGGCTACACCTTC.

The chain links TRBV18 to TRBJ1-1; possible D gene TRBD1, 5 bases. Germline CDR1 and CDR2: KGHSH and LQKENI. The V and J ends lost 4 bases and 3 bases respectively, with 12 bases between them. The CDR3 is 14 residues long. The CDR3 here is CASSQREGYTEAFF. The CDR3 bases are TGTGCCAGCTCACAAAGGGAGGGGTACACTGAAGCTTTCTTT.

This chain joins TRBV6-5 and TRBJ2-7; 7 bases agree with TRBD1. Unmatched junction bases numbered 3, after V lost 6 bases and J lost 4 bases. Looked up from germline, CDR1 is MNHEY and CDR2 is SVGAGI. The CDR3 is 12 residues long. CDR3 amino acids: CASSQTGYEQYF. CDR3 nucleotide sequence: TGTGCCAGCAGCCAGACAGGGTACGAGCAGTACTTC.